A selection of T cell receptor beta chains follows, all from one sample in a study of blood T cell repertoires in COVID-19. This table comes from immunoSEQ multiplex PCR, and its TCRdb copy is limited to in-frame clones, with some not included. The sample has 220,000 or so clones, about 90% seen once. The sequenced sample was PBMCs or T cells enriched from blood (not recorded which). Receptors originate from a man younger than 45 who had been exposed to COVID-19. Each CDR3 is given with its conserved first and last residue. Each record gives: D gene, clone size, V gene, J gene, CDR3 protein, CDR3 DNA. The D gene is left open where the match is weak. Where a row states a size, it is once, few, many or the class of an expanded clone; other rows omit it.

D gene: .
clone size: .
V gene: TRBV19
J gene: TRBJ1-2
CDR3 protein: CASSIDRFRYYGYTF
CDR3 DNA: TGTGCCAGTAGTATTGACAGATTCAGATACTATGGCTACACCTTC

D gene: .
clone size: .
V gene: TRBV5-1
J gene: TRBJ1-1
CDR3 protein: CASSLAPGEAFF
CDR3 DNA: TGCGCCAGCAGCTTGGCTCCGGGGGAAGCTTTCTTT

D gene: TRBD1
clone size: .
V gene: TRBV7-9
J gene: TRBJ2-2
CDR3 protein: CASSAGTGEAGELFF
CDR3 DNA: TGTGCCAGCAGCGCCGGGACAGGGGAGGCCGGGGAGCTGTTTTTT

D gene: TRBD2
clone size: .
V gene: TRBV27
J gene: TRBJ2-7
CDR3 protein: CASSPRGAYEQYF
CDR3 DNA: TGTGCCAGCAGCCCCCGGGGGGCCTACGAGCAGTACTTC

D gene: .
clone size: .
V gene: TRBV3-1/TRBV3-2
J gene: TRBJ1-3
CDR3 protein: CASSQVGGKWGGNTIYF
CDR3 DNA: TGTGCCAGCAGCCAAGTGGGGGGGAAATGGGGCGGAAACACCATATATTTT

D gene: TRBD1
clone size: .
V gene: TRBV19
J gene: TRBJ1-2
CDR3 protein: CAKKPGQPSANYGYTF
CDR3 DNA: TGTGCCAAGAAACCGGGACAGCCCTCTGCTAACTATGGCTACACCTTC

D gene: .
clone size: .
V gene: TRBV10-3
J gene: TRBJ2-3
CDR3 protein: CAISHALGLLQSSTDTQYF
CDR3 DNA: TGTGCCATCAGTCACGCACTCGGACTTCTCCAGTCTAGCACAGATACGCAGTATTTT

D gene: TRBD1
clone size: .
V gene: TRBV29-1
J gene: TRBJ1-3
CDR3 protein: CSVGQGARGNTIYF
CDR3 DNA: TGCAGCGTTGGTCAGGGGGCGAGAGGAAACACCATATATTTT

D gene: TRBD1
clone size: .
V gene: TRBV13
J gene: TRBJ2-5
CDR3 protein: CASSSPDRTRRAGRGETQYF
CDR3 DNA: TGTGCCAGCAGCTCACCGGACAGGACTCGCCGTGCCGGCAGAGGAGAGACCCAGTACTTC

D gene: .
clone size: few
V gene: TRBV4-3
J gene: TRBJ1-1
CDR3 protein: CASSQAGNTFF
CDR3 DNA: TGCGCCAGCAGCCAAGCAGGTAATACTTTCTTT

D gene: .
clone size: .
V gene: TRBV4-1
J gene: TRBJ1-5
CDR3 protein: CASSQGGTGYQPQHF
CDR3 DNA: TGCGCCAGCAGCCAAGGCGGAACAGGATATCAGCCCCAGCATTTT

D gene: TRBD2
clone size: .
V gene: TRBV5-4
J gene: TRBJ2-2
CDR3 protein: CASSNGAGVAGELFF
CDR3 DNA: TGTGCCAGCAGCAACGGAGCGGGGGTCGCCGGGGAGCTGTTTTTT

D gene: .
clone size: .
V gene: TRBV6-6
J gene: TRBJ2-7
CDR3 protein: CASSYVWDKDYEQYF
CDR3 DNA: TGTGCCAGCAGTTACGTCTGGGACAAAGACTACGAGCAGTACTTC

D gene: TRBD1
clone size: .
V gene: TRBV7-2
J gene: TRBJ2-5
CDR3 protein: CASSLRGIGAQIETQYF
CDR3 DNA: TGTGCCAGCAGCCTCAGGGGGATTGGGGCCCAAATAGAGACCCAGTACTTC

D gene: .
clone size: .
V gene: TRBV27
J gene: TRBJ2-4
CDR3 protein: CASTISGSSGKNIQYF
CDR3 DNA: TGTGCCAGCACCATCTCGGGTAGCTCCGGCAAAAACATTCAGTACTTC

D gene: .
clone size: .
V gene: TRBV11-2
J gene: TRBJ1-4
CDR3 protein: CASSLGGEKLFF
CDR3 DNA: TGTGCCAGCAGCTTGGGGGGAGAAAAACTGTTTTTT

D gene: .
clone size: .
V gene: TRBV5-4
J gene: TRBJ2-1
CDR3 protein: CASKLYYSSEQFF
CDR3 DNA: TGTGCCAGCAAATTATATTACAGTAGTGAGCAGTTCTTC

D gene: TRBD2
clone size: .
V gene: TRBV4-1
J gene: TRBJ2-1
CDR3 protein: CASSQGASGNYEQFF
CDR3 DNA: TGCGCCAGCAGCCAAGGGGCTAGCGGGAATTATGAGCAGTTCTTC

D gene: .
clone size: .
V gene: TRBV3-1/TRBV3-2
J gene: TRBJ1-1
CDR3 protein: CASSHHINPIRDTEAFF
CDR3 DNA: TGTGCCAGCAGCCATCACATCAATCCGATTCGGGACACTGAAGCTTTCTTT

D gene: TRBD1
clone size: .
V gene: TRBV19
J gene: TRBJ2-5
CDR3 protein: CASNAGGGLETQYF
CDR3 DNA: TGTGCCAGTAACGCAGGGGGTGGGCTAGAGACCCAGTACTTC

D gene: .
clone size: .
V gene: TRBV6-2/TRBV6-3
J gene: TRBJ2-3
CDR3 protein: CASSSAETDTQYF
CDR3 DNA: TGTGCCAGCAGTTCCGCGGAAACAGATACGCAGTATTTT

D gene: .
clone size: .
V gene: TRBV2
J gene: TRBJ1-3
CDR3 protein: CASLQGPSGNTIYF
CDR3 DNA: TGTGCCAGCCTACAGGGCCCCTCTGGAAACACCATATATTTT

D gene: .
clone size: .
V gene: TRBV3-1/TRBV3-2
J gene: TRBJ2-3
CDR3 protein: CASSQARQVVGDTQYF
CDR3 DNA: TGTGCCAGCAGCCAGGCAAGACAGGTGGTAGGAGATACGCAGTATTTT

D gene: .
clone size: .
V gene: TRBV7-7
J gene: TRBJ2-5
CDR3 protein: CASSPGVGETQYF
CDR3 DNA: TGTGCCAGCAGCCCAGGGGTAGGGGAGACCCAGTACTTC

D gene: TRBD1
clone size: .
V gene: TRBV2
J gene: TRBJ2-7
CDR3 protein: CASSVSGTESTLYF
CDR3 DNA: TGTGCCAGCAGTGTCTCCGGGACAGAAAGTACGTTGTACTTC

D gene: .
clone size: .
V gene: TRBV5-4
J gene: TRBJ2-5
CDR3 protein: CASKRTPGIQETQYF
CDR3 DNA: TGTGCCAGCAAACGGACCCCCGGGATCCAAGAGACCCAGTACTTC

D gene: TRBD1
clone size: .
V gene: TRBV4-1
J gene: TRBJ1-2
CDR3 protein: CASSLNRGQNYGYTF
CDR3 DNA: TGCGCCAGCAGCCTCAACAGGGGGCAGAACTATGGCTACACCTTC

D gene: TRBD1
clone size: .
V gene: TRBV5-1
J gene: TRBJ2-7
CDR3 protein: CASRWGTGADEQYF
CDR3 DNA: TGCGCCAGCAGGTGGGGGACAGGGGCCGACGAGCAGTACTTC

D gene: TRBD1
clone size: .
V gene: TRBV27
J gene: TRBJ1-4
CDR3 protein: CASSDHGTGGEKLFF
CDR3 DNA: TGTGCCAGCAGTGATCACGGGACAGGGGGTGAAAAACTGTTTTTT

D gene: TRBD2
clone size: .
V gene: TRBV2
J gene: TRBJ2-7
CDR3 protein: CASSEVAGAYEQYF
CDR3 DNA: TGTGCCAGCAGTGAAGTGGCGGGGGCCTACGAGCAGTACTTC